Below, 9 T cell receptor beta chains from the same sample are listed, as sequenced in a study of blood T cell repertoires in COVID-19. Assay used: immunoSEQ multiplex PCR; TCRdb lists only in-frame clones, some missing. This table has fewer than 250,000 clones, 65% to 80% appearing once. Source material: peripheral blood. Receptors were obtained from a woman aged 50 to 60 with acute or convalescent COVID-19.

Remarks on this clone: Additional DNA sequences in this sample encode the identical CDR3. V and J are TRBV4-3 and TRBJ1-2, with 7 positions matching TRBD1. The CDR3 is 14 amino acids. V trimming: 1 base; J trimming: 4 bases; junction bases outside the gene matches: 3. Looked up from germline, CDR1 is LGHNA and CDR2 is YSLEER. The CDR3: CASSQGRGFYGYTF. The CDR3 bases are TGCGCCAGCAGCCAAGGCAGGGGGTTCTATGGCTACACCTTC.

The CDR3 DNA follows: TGTGCCAGCAGCTTTCGTAGCGGGAGCGGTACCGGGGAGCTGTTTTTT. Translating gives CASSFRSGSGTGELFF. The chain has TRBV7-9 and TRBJ2-2; 9 bases map to TRBD2. The CDR3 is 16 amino acids. Germline values: CDR1 SEHNR, CDR2 FQNEAQ (reference sequence). After removal of 3 bases from V and 5 bases from J, the junction contained 7 bases not matched to a gene.

The CDR3 sequence is CASSVLGLAVSDTQYF. DNA of the CDR3: TGTGCCAGCAGCGTATTAGGACTAGCTGTATCGGATACGCAGTATTTT. The J gene is TRBJ2-3, the V gene TRBV9, with 8 bases identical to TRBD2. V lost 1 base to trimming and J lost 6 bases; unmatched junction nucleotides: 10. The CDR3 is 16 residues long. Germline CDR1 is SGDLS and CDR2 is YYNGEE.

In this sample, this clone turned up once. This chain links TRBV2 with TRBJ1-4; the D gene is possibly TRBD1 (6 bases). Trimming left V 6 bases short and J 6 bases short, with 14 bases between. This CDR3 is 14 amino acids long. Germline CDR1 SNHLY, CDR2 FYNNEI. The CDR3 DNA sequence: TGTGCCAGCAGGGGGAGGGGGTATTATGAAAAACTGTTTTTT. It translates to CASRGRGYYEKLFF. The full variable domain, in which reference TRBV2 and TRBJ1-4 provide the parts outside the CDR3, is EPEVTQTPSHQVTQMGQEVILRCVPISNHLYFYWYRQILGQKVEFLVSFYNNEISEKSEIFDDQFSVERPDGSNFTLKIRSTKLEDSAMYFCASRGRGYYEKLFFGSGTQLSVL.

The chain couples TRBV18 to TRBJ1-1; TRBD1 is a possible D gene (6 bases). V was clipped by 4 bases and J by 1 base, with 13 bases between them. Germline loops: CDR1 KGHSH, CDR2 LQKENI. The CDR3 contains 15 residues. The CDR3 DNA reads TGTGCCAGCTCACGACCTCTGACAGGGAACACTGAAGCTTTCTTT. Protein product: CASSRPLTGNTEAFF.

The V gene is TRBV30, the J gene TRBJ2-1, with 8 bases matching TRBD2. This CDR3 contains 13 residues. Germline loops: CDR1 GTSNPN, CDR2 SVGIG (reference sequence). The ends lost 3 bases at V and 2 bases at J; junction bases unmatched: 0. CDR3 coding DNA: TGTGCCTGGAGGGGACTAGCCTACAATGAGCAGTTCTTC. Amino acids: CAWRGLAYNEQFF.

The count of this clone is one. The rearrangement uses TRBV9 and TRBJ2-7; D uncertain. V lost 4 bases and J 1 base, leaving 18 bases between the germline ends. The germline gives CDR1 SGDLS, CDR2 YYNGEE. This CDR3 is 16 amino acids long. Here the CDR3 DNA reads TGTGCCAGCAGCCCATTTAGTTCCCCCTCGTCCTACGAGCAGTACTTC. Protein: CASSPFSSPSSYEQYF.

The chain links TRBV5-5 to TRBJ1-1; D is undetermined. V was clipped by 0 bases and J by 3 bases, with 12 bases between them. The CDR3 has 15 residues. Per the germline V gene, CDR1 is SGHKS and CDR2 is YYEKEE (reference sequence). CDR3: CASSLERWRDTEAFF. CDR3 coding DNA: TGTGCCAGCAGCTTGGAGAGGTGGCGGGACACTGAAGCTTTCTTT.

The chain is built from TRBV6-6 and TRBJ2-7; TRBD1 matches at 8 bases. After removal of 7 bases from V and 1 base from J, the junction contained 6 bases not matched to a gene. The germline V gene encodes CDR1 MNHNY and CDR2 SVGAGI (reference sequence). The CDR3 extends over 14 amino acids. CDR3 residues: CASIRTGTSYEQYF. DNA of the CDR3: TGTGCCAGCATCCGGACAGGGACGTCCTACGAGCAGTACTTC.